This TCR beta chain was identified in a study of blood T cell repertoires in COVID-19. The assay was immunoSEQ multiplex PCR, and TCRdb's table has in-frame clones only and misses some. The sample has around 250,000 clones, approximately 88% seen once. Material for sequencing was peripheral blood. This receptor was taken from a woman between 65 and 79 years old with COVID-19, enrolled during active disease.

In DNA form, the CDR3 reads TGTGCCAGCAGCGTAGGACTAGCGGGAGGTGGGGATACGCAGTATTTT. The encoded protein is CASSVGLAGGGDTQYF. The genes are TRBV9 and TRBJ2-3, with 13 bases identical to TRBD2. J was trimmed by 6 bases and V by 0 bases; bases with no gene match: 4. The length of the CDR3 is 16 residues. Germline lookup yields CDR1 SGDLS and CDR2 YYNGEE.